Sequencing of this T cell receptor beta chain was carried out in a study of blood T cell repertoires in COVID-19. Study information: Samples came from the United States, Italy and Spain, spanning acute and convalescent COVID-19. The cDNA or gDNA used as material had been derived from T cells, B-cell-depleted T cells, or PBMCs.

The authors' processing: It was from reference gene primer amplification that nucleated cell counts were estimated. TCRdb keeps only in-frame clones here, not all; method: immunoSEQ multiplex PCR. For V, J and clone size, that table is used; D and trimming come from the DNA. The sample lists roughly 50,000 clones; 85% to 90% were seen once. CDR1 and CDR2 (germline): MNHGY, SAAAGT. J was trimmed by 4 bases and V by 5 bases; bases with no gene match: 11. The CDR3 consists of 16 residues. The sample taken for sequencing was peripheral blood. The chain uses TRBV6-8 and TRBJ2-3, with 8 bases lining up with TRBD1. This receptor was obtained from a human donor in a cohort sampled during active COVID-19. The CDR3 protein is CASSIRTGRSSDTQYF. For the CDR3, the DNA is TGTGCCAGCAGTATAAGGACAGGGAGAAGTTCAGATACGCAGTATTTT.